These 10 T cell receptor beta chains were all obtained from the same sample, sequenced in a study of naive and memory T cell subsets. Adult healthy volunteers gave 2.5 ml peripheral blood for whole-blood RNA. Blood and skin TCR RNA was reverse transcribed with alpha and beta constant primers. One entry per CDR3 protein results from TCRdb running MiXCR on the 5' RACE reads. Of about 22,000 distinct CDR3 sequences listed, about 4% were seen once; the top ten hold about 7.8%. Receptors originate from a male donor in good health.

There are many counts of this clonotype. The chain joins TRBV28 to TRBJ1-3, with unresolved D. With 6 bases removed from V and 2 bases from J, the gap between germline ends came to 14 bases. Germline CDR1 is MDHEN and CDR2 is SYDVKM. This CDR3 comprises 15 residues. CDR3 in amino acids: CASSTPVSAGNTIYF. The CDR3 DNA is TGTGCCAGCAGCACCCCCGTTTCGGCTGGAAACACCATATATTTT.

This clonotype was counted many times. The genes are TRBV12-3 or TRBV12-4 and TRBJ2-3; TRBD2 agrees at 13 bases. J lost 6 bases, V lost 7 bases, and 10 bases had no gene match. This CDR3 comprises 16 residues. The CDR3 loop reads CASIPPGTSGTDTQYF. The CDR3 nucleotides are TGTGCCAGCATACCCCCTGGGACTAGCGGGACCGATACGCAGTATTTT.

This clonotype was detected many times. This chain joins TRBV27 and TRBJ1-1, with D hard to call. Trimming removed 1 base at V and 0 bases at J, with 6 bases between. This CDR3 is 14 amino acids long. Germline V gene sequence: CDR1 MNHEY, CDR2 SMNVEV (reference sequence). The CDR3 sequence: CASSLLGMNTEAFF. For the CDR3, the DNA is TGTGCCAGCAGTTTATTGGGCATGAACACTGAAGCTTTCTTT.

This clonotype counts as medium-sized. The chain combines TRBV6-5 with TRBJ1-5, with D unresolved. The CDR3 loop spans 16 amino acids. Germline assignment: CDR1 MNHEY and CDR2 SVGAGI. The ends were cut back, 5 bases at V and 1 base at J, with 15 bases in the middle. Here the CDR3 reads CASSQGVTGSNQPQHF. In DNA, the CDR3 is TGTGCCAGCAGTCAAGGAGTGACGGGGAGCAATCAGCCCCAGCATTTT.

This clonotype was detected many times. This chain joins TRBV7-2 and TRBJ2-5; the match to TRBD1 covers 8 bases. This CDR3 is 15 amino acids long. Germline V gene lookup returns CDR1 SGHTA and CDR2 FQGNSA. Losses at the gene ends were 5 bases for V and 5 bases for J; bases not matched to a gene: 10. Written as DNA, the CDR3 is TGTGCCAGCAGCCTGAACAGGGGGTGGGCGGAGACCCAGTACTTC. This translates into CASSLNRGWAETQYF. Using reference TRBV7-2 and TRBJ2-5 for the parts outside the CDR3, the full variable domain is GAGVSQSPSNKVTEKGKDVELRCDPISGHTALYWYRQSLGQGLEFLIYFQGNSAPDKSGLPSDRFSAERTGGSVSTLTIQRTQQEDSAVYLCASSLNRGWAETQYFGPGTRLLVL.

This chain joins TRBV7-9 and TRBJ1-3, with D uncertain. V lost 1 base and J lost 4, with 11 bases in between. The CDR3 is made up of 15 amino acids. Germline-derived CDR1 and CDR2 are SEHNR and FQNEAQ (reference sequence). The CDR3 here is CASSLVSVGGNTIYF. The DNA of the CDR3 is TGTGCCAGCAGCTTAGTTTCGGTCGGCGGAAACACCATATATTTT.

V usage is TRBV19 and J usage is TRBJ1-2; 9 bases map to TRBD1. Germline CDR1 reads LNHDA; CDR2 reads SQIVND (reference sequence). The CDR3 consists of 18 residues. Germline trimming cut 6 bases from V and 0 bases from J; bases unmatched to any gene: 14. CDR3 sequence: CASRPPGTGRLANYGYTF. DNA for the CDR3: TGTGCCAGTAGACCCCCCGGGACAGGGAGATTGGCTAACTATGGCTACACCTTC. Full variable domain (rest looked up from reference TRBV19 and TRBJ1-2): DGGITQSPKYLFRKEGQNVTLSCEQNLNHDAMYWYRQDPGQGLRLIYYSQIVNDFQKGDIAEGYSVSREKKESFPLTVTSAQKNPTAFYLCASRPPGTGRLANYGYTFGSGTRLTVV.

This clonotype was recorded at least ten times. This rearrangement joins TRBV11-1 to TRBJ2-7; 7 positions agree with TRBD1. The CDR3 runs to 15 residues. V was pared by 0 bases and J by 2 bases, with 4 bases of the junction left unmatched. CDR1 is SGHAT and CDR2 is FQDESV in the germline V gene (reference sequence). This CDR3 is CASSLAGDRAYEQYF. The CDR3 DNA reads TGTGCCAGCAGCTTAGCAGGCGACAGGGCCTACGAGCAGTACTTC.

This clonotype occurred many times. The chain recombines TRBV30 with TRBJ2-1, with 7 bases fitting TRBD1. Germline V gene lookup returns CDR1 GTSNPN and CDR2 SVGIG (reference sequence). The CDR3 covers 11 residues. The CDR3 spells CALGTVNEQFF. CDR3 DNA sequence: TGTGCGCTTGGGACAGTCAATGAGCAGTTCTTC.

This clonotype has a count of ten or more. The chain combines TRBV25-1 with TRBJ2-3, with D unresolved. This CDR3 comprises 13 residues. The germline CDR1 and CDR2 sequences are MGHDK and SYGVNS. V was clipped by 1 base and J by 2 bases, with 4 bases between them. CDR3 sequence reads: CASSEFATDTQYF. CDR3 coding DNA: TGTGCCAGCAGTGAATTTGCCACAGATACGCAGTATTTT.